The 15 T cell receptor beta chains in this list originate from one sample, sequenced in a study of blood T cell repertoires in COVID-19. The data were produced by immunoSEQ multiplex PCR, yet TCRdb's version contains in-frame clones alone and is incomplete. The sample gives about 180,000 clones, 65% to 90% of which show up once; 7.5% to 10% is in the top ten. Sample: peripheral blood. These receptor sequences come from a man aged 45-65 years with active or convalescent COVID-19.

This chain links TRBV5-1 with TRBJ1-6, with a weak D call TRBD1 (6 bases). The length of the CDR3 is 16 residues. Trimming stripped 2 bases from V and 8 bases from J, with 17 bases between. Looked up from germline, CDR1 is SGHRS and CDR2 is YFSETQ. This chain's CDR3 is CASSFYTGKGDSPLHF. The CDR3, as DNA: TGCGCCAGCAGCTTTTATACAGGGAAGGGGGATTCACCCCTCCACTTT.

The V gene is TRBV12-3 or TRBV12-4, the J gene TRBJ1-3; unclear D gene. Trimming removed 7 bases from V and 5 bases from J, with 12 bases in between. The CDR3 totals 13 residues. The CDR3 nucleotides are TGTGCCAGCACCACTCGACTCCGAAACACCATATATTTT. The encoded protein is CASTTRLRNTIYF.

This chain joins TRBV6-5 and TRBJ2-2; no clear D gene. V gave up 8 bases and J gave up 4 bases, with 17 bases separating them. CDR1 and CDR2 from the germline V gene are MNHEY and SVGAGI. The CDR3 length is 15 residues. CDR3 DNA sequence: TGTGCCAGCTCAATCCGCCCGAGGAGCACCGGGGAGCTGTTTTTT. Translating gives CASSIRPRSTGELFF.

The J gene is TRBJ1-4, the V gene TRBV2; possible D gene TRBD1, 5 bases. Trimming cost V 3 bases and J 5 bases, with 7 bases left between them. Germline V gene data show CDR1 as SNHLY and CDR2 as FYNNEI. This CDR3 spans 13 amino acids. The CDR3 DNA follows: TGTGCCAGCAGTGAGGGGCAGAATGAAAAACTGTTTTTT. This encodes CASSEGQNEKLFF. Using reference TRBV2 and TRBJ1-4 for the parts outside the CDR3, the full variable domain is EPEVTQTPSHQVTQMGQEVILRCVPISNHLYFYWYRQILGQKVEFLVSFYNNEISEKSEIFDDQFSVERPDGSNFTLKIRSTKLEDSAMYFCASSEGQNEKLFFGSGTQLSVL.

This clone came up a few times. J is TRBJ1-4 and V is TRBV4-3, with D maybe TRBD1 (6 bases). The V and J ends lost 2 bases and 0 bases respectively, with 16 bases between them. CDR3 size: 18 residues. The germline gives CDR1 LGHNA, CDR2 YSLEER. The CDR3 reads CASSQLSGQTATNEKLFF. CDR3 coding DNA: TGCGCCAGCAGCCAACTTTCCGGACAGACTGCAACTAATGAAAAACTGTTTTTT.

This clone came up a few times. The V gene is TRBV12-1, the J gene TRBJ2-7; the table names TRBD2, a call not compared with the DNA. TRBV12-1 corresponds to a pseudogene. The CDR3 spans 15 residues. DNA for the CDR3: TGTGCCAGCAGCTTTAACGGGAGGGCCCCCTACGAGCAGTACTTC. It yields the protein CASSFNGRAPYEQYF.

J is TRBJ1-3 and V is TRBV5-1; D is ambiguous. V was cut by 2 bases and J by 0 bases, with 6 bases left in between. The CDR3 contains 14 residues. Germline CDR1 and CDR2: SGHRS and YFSETQ. Written as DNA, the CDR3 is TGCGCCAGCAGCTTACGGAGCTCTGGAAACACCATATATTTT. Protein sequence: CASSLRSSGNTIYF.

The rearrangement joins TRBV12-5 to TRBJ2-3; 7 nucleotides align to TRBD2. This CDR3 has 14 residues. Per germline, CDR1 LGHNT and CDR2 FRNRAP. After removal of 1 base from V and 6 bases from J, the junction contained 4 bases not matched to a gene. DNA for the CDR3: TGTGCTAGTGGTTTGGGTTCTAGCGGCGATACGCAGTATTTT. This gives the protein CASGLGSSGDTQYF. Full variable domain (missing parts from reference TRBV12-5 and TRBJ2-3): DARVTQTPRHKVTEMGQEVTMRCQPILGHNTVFWYRQTMMQGLELLAYFRNRAPLDDSGMPKDRFSAEMPDATLATLKIQPSEPRDSAVYFCASGLGSSGDTQYFGPGTRLTVL.

The sample holds one count of this clone. This sequence joins TRBV11-2 and TRBJ2-3; 10 bases line up with TRBD1. V shed 1 base, J shed 5 bases, and the junction held 3 bases outside the gene matches. Germline-derived CDR1 and CDR2 are SGHAT and FQNNGV. CDR3 length: 15 amino acids. In DNA form, the CDR3 reads TGTGCCAGCAGCTTAGGGGGACAGGGGCGAGATACGCAGTATTTT. Its translation: CASSLGGQGRDTQYF.

V and J are TRBV7-2 and TRBJ1-5; weak D call: TRBD1 (5 bases). CDR3 size: 13 residues. Trimming removed 3 bases from V and 6 bases from J, with 9 bases in between. The germline V gene encodes CDR1 SGHTA and CDR2 FQGNSA. In DNA form, the CDR3 reads TGTGCCAGCAGCTTGGCAGGGCGTCAGCCCCAGCATTTT. Its protein is CASSLAGRQPQHF.

This chain links TRBV2 with TRBJ2-5, with 9 nucleotides matching TRBD1. In germline, CDR1 is SNHLY, CDR2 FYNNEI. There are 14 residues in the CDR3. J gave up 5 bases and V 7 bases, and 8 bases lay outside the gene matches. The CDR3 nucleotides read TGTGCCAGCACCCGGACAGGGGTTACGGAGACCCAGTACTTC. As protein: CASTRTGVTETQYF.

V is TRBV30 and J is TRBJ2-7, with D unresolved. Germline CDR1 reads GTSNPN; CDR2 reads SVGIG (reference sequence). V lost 0 bases and J lost 2, with 8 bases in between. The CDR3 covers 13 residues. The CDR3 protein is CAWSVPVTYEQYF. In DNA, the CDR3 is TGTGCCTGGAGTGTACCGGTGACCTACGAGCAGTACTTC.

This clone was picked up a small number of times. This chain links TRBV30 with TRBJ2-7; perhaps TRBD1 as D (5 bases). V lost 4 bases and J lost 1, with 11 bases in between. CDR1 and CDR2 from the germline V gene are GTSNPN and SVGIG (reference sequence). CDR3 length equals 13 residues. The CDR3 protein is CAWNYRRSYEQYF. CDR3 in DNA: TGTGCCTGGAACTACAGGAGATCCTACGAGCAGTACTTC.

The chain recombines TRBV11-3 with TRBJ2-1; TRBD1 agrees at 7 bases. Germline V gene data show CDR1 as SGHNT and CDR2 as YENEEA. Unmatched junction bases numbered 1, after V lost 1 base and J lost 7 bases. The CDR3 covers 13 residues. In DNA form, the CDR3 reads TGTGCCAGCAGCTTAGGACAGGGAAATGAGCAGTTCTTC. Translation gives CASSLGQGNEQFF.

The genes are TRBV7-6 and TRBJ2-1; 8 bases align to TRBD2. The ends lost 4 bases at V and 0 bases at J; junction bases unmatched: 8. Germline CDR1 SGHVS, CDR2 FNYEAQ. The CDR3 spans 17 residues. CDR3 DNA: TGTGCCAGCAGCTCCGGGGAGCGGGAGAGCTCCTACAATGAGCAGTTCTTC. Translated, it gives CASSSGERESSYNEQFF.